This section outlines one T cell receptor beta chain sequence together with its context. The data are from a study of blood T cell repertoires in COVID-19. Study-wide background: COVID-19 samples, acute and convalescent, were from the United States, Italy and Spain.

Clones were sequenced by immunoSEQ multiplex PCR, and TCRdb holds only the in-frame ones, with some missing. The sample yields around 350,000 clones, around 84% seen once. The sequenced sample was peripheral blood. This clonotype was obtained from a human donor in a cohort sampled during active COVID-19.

This chain's CDR3 is CASRATRQGGGGYTF. The CDR3 nucleotides are TGTGCCAGCAGGGCAACTCGACAGGGGGGAGGTGGCTACACCTTC. The rearrangement uses TRBV27 and TRBJ1-2; 9 bases are a match to TRBD1. The CDR3 extends over 15 amino acids. Germline V gene data show CDR1 as MNHEY and CDR2 as SMNVEV (reference sequence). J lost 7 bases, V lost 6 bases, and 12 bases had no gene match.